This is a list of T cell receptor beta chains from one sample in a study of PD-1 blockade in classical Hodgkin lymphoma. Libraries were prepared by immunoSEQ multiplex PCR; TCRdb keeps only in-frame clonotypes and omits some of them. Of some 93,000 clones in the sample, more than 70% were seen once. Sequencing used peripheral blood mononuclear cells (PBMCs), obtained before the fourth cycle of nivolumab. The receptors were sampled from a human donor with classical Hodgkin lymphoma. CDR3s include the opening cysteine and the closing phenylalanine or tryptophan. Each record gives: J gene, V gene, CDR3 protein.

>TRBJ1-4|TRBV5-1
CASSLVAAATNEKLFF
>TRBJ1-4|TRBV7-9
CASSLQGAEGINEKLFF
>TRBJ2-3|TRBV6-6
CASSYFGGTQYF
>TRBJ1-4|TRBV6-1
CASSEARNDRAVFF
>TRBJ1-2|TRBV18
CASSPYPSDLGYGYTF
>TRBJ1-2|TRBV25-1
CASSDQDRSYGYTF
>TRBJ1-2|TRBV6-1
CASKPGQGYGYTF
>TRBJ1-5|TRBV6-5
CASSYVRQPQHF
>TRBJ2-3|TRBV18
CASSGTGPSTDTQYF
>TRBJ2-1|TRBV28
CASSRRGATKNEQFF
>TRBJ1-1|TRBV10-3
CAISPSGGTEAFF